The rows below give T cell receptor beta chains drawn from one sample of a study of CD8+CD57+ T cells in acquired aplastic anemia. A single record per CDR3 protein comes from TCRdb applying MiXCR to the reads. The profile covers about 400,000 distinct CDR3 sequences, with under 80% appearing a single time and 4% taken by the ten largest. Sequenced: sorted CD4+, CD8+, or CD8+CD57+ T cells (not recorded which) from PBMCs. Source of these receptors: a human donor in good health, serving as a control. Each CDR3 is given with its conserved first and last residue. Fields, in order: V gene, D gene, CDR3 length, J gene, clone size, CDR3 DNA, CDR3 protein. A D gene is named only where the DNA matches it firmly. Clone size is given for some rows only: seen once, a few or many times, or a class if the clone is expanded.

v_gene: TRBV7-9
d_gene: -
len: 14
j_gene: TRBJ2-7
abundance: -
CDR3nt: TGTGCCAGCAGCTTCACTTGGGCCCTAGACGAGCAGTACTTC
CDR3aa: CASSFTWALDEQYF

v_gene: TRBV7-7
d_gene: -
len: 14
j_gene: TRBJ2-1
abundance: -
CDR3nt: TGTGCTAGCAGCCAGACCGGGGCAAGAAATGAGCAGTTCTTC
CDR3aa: CASSQTGARNEQFF

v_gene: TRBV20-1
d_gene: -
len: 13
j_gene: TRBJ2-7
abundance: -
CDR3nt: TGCAGTGCTGAGACAGGCGACTCCTACGAGCAGTACTTC
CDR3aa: CSAETGDSYEQYF

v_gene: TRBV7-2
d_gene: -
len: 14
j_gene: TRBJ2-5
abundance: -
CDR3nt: TGTGCCAGCAGCTCGGACTTGTTTCAAGAGACCCAGTACTTC
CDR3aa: CASSSDLFQETQYF

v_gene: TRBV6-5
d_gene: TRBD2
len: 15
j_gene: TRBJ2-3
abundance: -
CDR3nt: TGTGCCATACCGGGGGCTAGCGGGAGCACAGATACGCAGTATTTT
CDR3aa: CAIPGASGSTDTQYF

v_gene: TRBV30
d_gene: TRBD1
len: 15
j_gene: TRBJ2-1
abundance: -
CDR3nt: TGTGCCTGGAGTGGTATGGACAGGGATTACAATGAGCAGTTCTTC
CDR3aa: CAWSGMDRDYNEQFF

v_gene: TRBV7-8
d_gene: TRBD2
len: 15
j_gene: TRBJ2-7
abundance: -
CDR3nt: TGCGCCAGCAGCCAAGATCTGCGCGCGGGGGGCGACGAGTACTTC
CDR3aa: CASSQDLRAGGDEYF

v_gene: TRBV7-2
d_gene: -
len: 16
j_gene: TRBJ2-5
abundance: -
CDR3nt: TGTGCCAGCAGCCCGCCACGGGGCCCCAGGCAAGCCACGCAGTACTTC
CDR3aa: CASSPPRGPRQATQYF

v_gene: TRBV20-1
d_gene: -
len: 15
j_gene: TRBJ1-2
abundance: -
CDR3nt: TGCAGTGCTGCGACTAGCGGGGCCTACGACTATGGCTACACCTTC
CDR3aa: CSAATSGAYDYGYTF

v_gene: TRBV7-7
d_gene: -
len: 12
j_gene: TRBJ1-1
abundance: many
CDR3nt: TGTGCCAGCAGCCGGAAAAAAACTGAAGCTTTCTTT
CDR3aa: CASSRKKTEAFF

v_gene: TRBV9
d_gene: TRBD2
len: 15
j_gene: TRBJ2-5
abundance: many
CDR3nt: TGTGCCAGCAGCGTGACTAGCGGGGGGGAGGAGACCCAGTACTTC
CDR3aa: CASSVTSGGEETQYF

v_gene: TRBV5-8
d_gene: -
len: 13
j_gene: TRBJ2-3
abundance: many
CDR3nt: TGTGCCAGCAGCGTGGACGTCACAGATACGCAGTATTTT
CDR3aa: CASSVDVTDTQYF

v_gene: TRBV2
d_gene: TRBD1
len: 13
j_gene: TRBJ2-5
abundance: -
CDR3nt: TGTGCCAGCAGCGTGCCCAGGGGGGAGACCCAGTACTTC
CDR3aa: CASSVPRGETQYF

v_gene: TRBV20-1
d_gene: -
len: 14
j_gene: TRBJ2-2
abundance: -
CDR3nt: TGCAGTGCTAGTTTGCGAAAGAATCATGGGGAGCTGTTTTTT
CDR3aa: CSASLRKNHGELFF

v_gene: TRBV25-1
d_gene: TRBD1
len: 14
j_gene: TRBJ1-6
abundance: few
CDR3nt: TGTGCCAGCACCTTAGGGACAGGGTACTCACCCCTCCACTTT
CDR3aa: CASTLGTGYSPLHF

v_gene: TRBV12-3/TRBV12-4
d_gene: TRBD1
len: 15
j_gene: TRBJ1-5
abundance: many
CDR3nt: TGTGCCAGCAGTGCACAGACAGGGCCCGATCAGCCCCAGCATTTT
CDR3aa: CASSAQTGPDQPQHF